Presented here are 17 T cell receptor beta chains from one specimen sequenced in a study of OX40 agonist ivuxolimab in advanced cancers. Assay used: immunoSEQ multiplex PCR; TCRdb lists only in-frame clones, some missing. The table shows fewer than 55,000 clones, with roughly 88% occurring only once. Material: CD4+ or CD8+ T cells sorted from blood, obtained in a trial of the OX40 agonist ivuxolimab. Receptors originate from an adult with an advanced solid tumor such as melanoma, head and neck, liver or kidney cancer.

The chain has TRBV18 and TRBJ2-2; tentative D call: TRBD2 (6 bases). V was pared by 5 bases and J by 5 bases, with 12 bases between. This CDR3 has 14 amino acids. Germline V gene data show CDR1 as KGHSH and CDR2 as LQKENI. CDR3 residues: CASSAGTETGELFF. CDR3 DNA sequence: TGTGCCAGCTCAGCTGGGACTGAAACCGGGGAGCTGTTTTTT.

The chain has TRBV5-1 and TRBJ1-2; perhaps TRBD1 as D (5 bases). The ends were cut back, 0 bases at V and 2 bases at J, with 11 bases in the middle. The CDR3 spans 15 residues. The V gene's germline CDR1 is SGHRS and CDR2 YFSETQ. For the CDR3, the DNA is TGCGCCAGCAGCTTGGATCCCGCAGGGAACTATGGCTACACCTTC. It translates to CASSLDPAGNYGYTF.

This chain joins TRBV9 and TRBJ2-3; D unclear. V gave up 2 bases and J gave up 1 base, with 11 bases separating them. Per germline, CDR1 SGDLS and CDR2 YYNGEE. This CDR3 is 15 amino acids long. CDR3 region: CASSVQPRGTDTQYF. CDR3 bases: TGTGCCAGCAGCGTTCAACCCCGGGGCACAGATACGCAGTATTTT. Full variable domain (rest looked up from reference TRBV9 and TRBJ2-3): DSGVTQTPKHLITATGQRVTLRCSPRSGDLSVYWYQQSLDQGLQFLIQYYNGEERAKGNILERFSAQQFPDLHSELNLSSLELGDSALYFCASSVQPRGTDTQYFGPGTRLTVL.

This CDR3 reads CASSPGEGGTDTQYF. Written as DNA, the CDR3 is TGTGCCAGCTCACCGGGAGAAGGCGGCACAGATACGCAGTATTTT. This rearrangement joins TRBV18 to TRBJ2-3; TRBD2 might be the D (5 bases). This CDR3 contains 15 residues. The germline CDR1 and CDR2 sequences are KGHSH and LQKENI. V lost 3 bases, J lost 1 base, and 11 bases lay in between.

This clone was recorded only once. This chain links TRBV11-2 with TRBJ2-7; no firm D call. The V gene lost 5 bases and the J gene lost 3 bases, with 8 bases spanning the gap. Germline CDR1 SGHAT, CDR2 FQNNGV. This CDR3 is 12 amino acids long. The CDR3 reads CASSPHSYEQYF. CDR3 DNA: TGTGCCAGCAGCCCTCACAGCTACGAGCAGTACTTC.

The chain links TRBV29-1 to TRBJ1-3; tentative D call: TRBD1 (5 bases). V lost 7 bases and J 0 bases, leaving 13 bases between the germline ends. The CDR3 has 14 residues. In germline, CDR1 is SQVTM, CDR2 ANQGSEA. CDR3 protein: CSAKGDSSGNTIYF. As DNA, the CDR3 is TGCAGCGCTAAAGGAGACAGCTCTGGAAACACCATATATTTT.

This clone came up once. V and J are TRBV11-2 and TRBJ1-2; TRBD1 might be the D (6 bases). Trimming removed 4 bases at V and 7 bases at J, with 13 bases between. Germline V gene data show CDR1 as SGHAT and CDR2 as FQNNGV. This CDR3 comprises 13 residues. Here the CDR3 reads CASSYLGGSGYTF. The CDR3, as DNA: TGTGCCAGCAGCTACCTAGGGGGGAGTGGCTACACCTTC.

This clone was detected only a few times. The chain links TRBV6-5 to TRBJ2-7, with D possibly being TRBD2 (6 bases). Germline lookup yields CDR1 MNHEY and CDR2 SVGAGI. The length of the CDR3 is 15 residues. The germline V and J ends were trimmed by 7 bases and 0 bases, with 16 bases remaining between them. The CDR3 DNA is TGTGCCAGCACGACACGGCGGGGTAGCTCCTACGAGCAGTACTTC. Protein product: CASTTRRGSSYEQYF.

The CDR3 spells CASTKGQGDGSGELFF. CDR3 in DNA: TGTGCCAGCACCAAGGGACAGGGGGACGGGTCCGGGGAGCTGTTTTTT. This chain uses TRBV7-7 with TRBJ2-2; 11 nucleotides align to TRBD1. The germline gives CDR1 SSHAT, CDR2 FNYEAQ (reference sequence). This CDR3 region has 16 residues. With V trimmed by 7 bases and J by 6 bases, 10 bases remained unmatched.

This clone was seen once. The DNA of the CDR3 is TGTGCCAGCAGCCAAGCCGGGACCCCCGAAAAACTGTTTTTT. Protein product: CASSQAGTPEKLFF. The chain combines TRBV14 with TRBJ1-4; tentatively, D is TRBD1 (5 bases). V was pared by 1 base and J by 8 bases, with 11 bases between. Germline V lookup: CDR1 SGHDN, CDR2 FVKESK. The CDR3 is 14 amino acids.

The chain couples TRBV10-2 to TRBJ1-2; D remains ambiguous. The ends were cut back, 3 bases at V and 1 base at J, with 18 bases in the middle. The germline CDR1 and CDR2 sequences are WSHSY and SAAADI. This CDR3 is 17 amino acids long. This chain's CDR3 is CASSDWQAPDHNYGYTF. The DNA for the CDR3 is TGCGCCAGCAGTGATTGGCAGGCCCCCGATCATAACTATGGCTACACCTTC.

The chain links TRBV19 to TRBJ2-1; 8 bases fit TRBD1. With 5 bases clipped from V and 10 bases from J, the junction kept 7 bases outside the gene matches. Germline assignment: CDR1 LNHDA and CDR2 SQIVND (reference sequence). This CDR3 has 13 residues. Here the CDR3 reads CASSVDRDREQFF. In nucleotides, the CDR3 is TGTGCCAGTAGTGTGGACAGGGACAGGGAGCAGTTCTTC.

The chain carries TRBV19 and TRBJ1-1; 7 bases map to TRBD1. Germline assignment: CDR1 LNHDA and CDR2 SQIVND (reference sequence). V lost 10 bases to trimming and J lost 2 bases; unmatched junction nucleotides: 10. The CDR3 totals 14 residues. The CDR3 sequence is CATSRTGGNTEAFF. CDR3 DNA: TGTGCCACCTCCAGGACAGGAGGAAACACTGAAGCTTTCTTT.

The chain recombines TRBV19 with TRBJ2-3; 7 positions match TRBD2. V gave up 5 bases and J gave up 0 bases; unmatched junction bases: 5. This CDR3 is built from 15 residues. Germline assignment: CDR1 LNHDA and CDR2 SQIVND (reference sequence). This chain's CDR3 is CASSGRARSTDTQYF. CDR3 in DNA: TGTGCCAGTAGTGGGAGGGCCCGAAGCACAGATACGCAGTATTTT.

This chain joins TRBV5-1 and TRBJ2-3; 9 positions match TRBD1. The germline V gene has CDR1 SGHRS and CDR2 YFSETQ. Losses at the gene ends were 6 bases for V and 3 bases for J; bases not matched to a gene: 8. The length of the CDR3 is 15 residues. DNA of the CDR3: TGCGCCAGCACTTCGGGACAGGGAGAGACAGATACGCAGTATTTT. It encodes CASTSGQGETDTQYF.

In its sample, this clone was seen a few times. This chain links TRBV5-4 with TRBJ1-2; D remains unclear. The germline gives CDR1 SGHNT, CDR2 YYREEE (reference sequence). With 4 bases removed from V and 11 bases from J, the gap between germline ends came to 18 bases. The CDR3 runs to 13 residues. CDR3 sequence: CASSPTDRPPYTF. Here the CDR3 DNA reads TGTGCCAGCAGCCCGACGGACCGGCCCCCTTACACCTTC.

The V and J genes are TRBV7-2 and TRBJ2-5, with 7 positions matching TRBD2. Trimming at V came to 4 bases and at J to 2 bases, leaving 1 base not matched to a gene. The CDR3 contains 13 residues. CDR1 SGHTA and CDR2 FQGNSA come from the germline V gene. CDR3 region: CASSSSGQETQYF. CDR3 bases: TGTGCCAGCAGCTCTAGCGGACAAGAGACCCAGTACTTC.